This T cell receptor (beta chain) was retrieved from a study of control samples from healthy donors and cancer patients. Profiled with immunoSEQ multiplex PCR; TCRdb holds only in-frame clones, not every one. The table lists some 130,000 clones, around 90% of them singletons. The CDR3 is 13 amino acids. Trimming pared 7 bases from V and 6 bases from J, leaving 14 bases between. CDR1 and CDR2 from the germline V gene are SGHVS and FQNEAQ. The chain joins TRBV7-8 to TRBJ2-3; D is uncertain. The TCR comes from a man aged 35 to 55 in good health. Sequences were obtained from blood. The CDR3 bases are TGTGCCAGCACCGTGGGTGGTTCGGATACGCAGTATTTT. Translated, it gives CASTVGGSDTQYF.